These T cell receptor beta chains were read from a single sample in a study of blood T cell repertoires in COVID-19. Data came from immunoSEQ multiplex PCR; TCRdb stores just in-frame clones and leaves some out. Of approximately 110,000 clones in the sample, 65% to 85% were seen once. The sequencing sample was made of peripheral blood. These receptors were collected from a middle-aged man with acute or convalescent COVID-19. The CDR3 runs from the conserved cysteine through the conserved F or W. A D gene is named only where the DNA matches it firmly. Rows may omit the clone size; those that give it use once, few, many or a size class.

D gene: NA; J gene: TRBJ1-5; clone size: NA; V gene: TRBV28; CDR3 DNA: TGTGCCAGCAGTTTGTACAGGGCCTTGGGGCCCCAGCATTTT; CDR3 protein: CASSLYRALGPQHF
D gene: NA; J gene: TRBJ1-1; clone size: few; V gene: TRBV13; CDR3 DNA: TGTGCCAGCAGCTTTAAACAGTCTGTATCTGAAGCTTTCTTT; CDR3 protein: CASSFKQSVSEAFF
D gene: NA; J gene: TRBJ2-4; clone size: NA; V gene: TRBV20-1; CDR3 DNA: TGCAGTGCTAGTTCTGGGGCGGTAAACATTCAGTACTTC; CDR3 protein: CSASSGAVNIQYF
D gene: NA; J gene: TRBJ1-2; clone size: NA; V gene: TRBV30; CDR3 DNA: TGTGCCTGGAGTGTACTTCAGGAAGACTATGGCTACACCTTC; CDR3 protein: CAWSVLQEDYGYTF
D gene: TRBD1; J gene: TRBJ1-4; clone size: NA; V gene: TRBV11-1; CDR3 DNA: TGTGCCAGCAGGGACAGGGGTAAAGAAAAACTGTTTTTT; CDR3 protein: CASRDRGKEKLFF
D gene: NA; J gene: TRBJ1-1; clone size: NA; V gene: TRBV4-2; CDR3 DNA: TGTGCCAGCAGCCAAGGTAGAGGTAGCTCGGCGGATGAAGCTTTCTTT; CDR3 protein: CASSQGRGSSADEAFF
D gene: NA; J gene: TRBJ2-1; clone size: NA; V gene: TRBV28; CDR3 DNA: TGTGCCAGCAGGGCTCACGGGGGCAATGAGCAGTTCTTC; CDR3 protein: CASRAHGGNEQFF
D gene: NA; J gene: TRBJ1-2; clone size: NA; V gene: TRBV29-1; CDR3 DNA: TGCAGCGTGACCGACCAGGGGCTTAATGGCTACACCTTC; CDR3 protein: CSVTDQGLNGYTF
D gene: TRBD2; J gene: TRBJ2-7; clone size: few; V gene: TRBV28; CDR3 DNA: TGTGCCAGCAGTCCTCTCCCCGGGACTAGCGGGGGGGGATACGAGCAGTACTTC; CDR3 protein: CASSPLPGTSGGGYEQYF
D gene: TRBD2; J gene: TRBJ2-3; clone size: NA; V gene: TRBV9; CDR3 DNA: TGTGCCAGCAGCGTAGCTACAGGTGCGGGGGGGTACTACGGGAGCACAGATACGCAGTATTTT; CDR3 protein: CASSVATGAGGYYGSTDTQYF
D gene: NA; J gene: TRBJ2-1; clone size: NA; V gene: TRBV5-1; CDR3 DNA: TGCGCCAGCAGCCCGGACTCTACCTCGGGAAATGAGCAGTTCTTC; CDR3 protein: CASSPDSTSGNEQFF
D gene: NA; J gene: TRBJ1-1; clone size: NA; V gene: TRBV5-4; CDR3 DNA: TGTGCCAGCAGCTTGCTACAGGGCCTCAACACTGAAGCTTTCTTT; CDR3 protein: CASSLLQGLNTEAFF
D gene: NA; J gene: TRBJ1-2; clone size: NA; V gene: TRBV12-3/TRBV12-4; CDR3 DNA: TGTGCCAGCAGCGCAAGTGGCGGCTATGGCTACACCTTC; CDR3 protein: CASSASGGYGYTF
D gene: TRBD2; J gene: TRBJ2-1; clone size: few; V gene: TRBV11-2; CDR3 DNA: TGTGCCAGCAGCCTCCCCCGGACTAGCGGGGGGGTATACAATGAGCAGTTCTTC; CDR3 protein: CASSLPRTSGGVYNEQFF
D gene: TRBD1; J gene: TRBJ1-2; clone size: NA; V gene: TRBV11-2; CDR3 DNA: TGTGCCAGCAGCTCCATTCGTCAGGGGGACTATGGCTACACCTTC; CDR3 protein: CASSSIRQGDYGYTF
D gene: NA; J gene: TRBJ2-3; clone size: NA; V gene: TRBV12-3/TRBV12-4; CDR3 DNA: TGTGCCAGCAGTCGTACTACAGATACGCAGTATTTT; CDR3 protein: CASSRTTDTQYF
D gene: NA; J gene: TRBJ2-1; clone size: NA; V gene: TRBV5-1; CDR3 DNA: TGCGCCAGCAGCTTGGGACAGGGACTTGATGAGCAGTTCTTC; CDR3 protein: CASSLGQGLDEQFF
D gene: TRBD1; J gene: TRBJ1-4; clone size: NA; V gene: TRBV28; CDR3 DNA: TGTGCCAGCAGTTTAAGTAGGGGGCGCGTGTGGGAAAAACTGTTTTTT; CDR3 protein: CASSLSRGRVWEKLFF
D gene: TRBD1; J gene: TRBJ2-1; clone size: NA; V gene: TRBV2; CDR3 DNA: TGTGCCAGCAGCGAAACGGGACAGGGGGGCAATGAGCAGTTCTTC; CDR3 protein: CASSETGQGGNEQFF
D gene: NA; J gene: TRBJ1-2; clone size: NA; V gene: TRBV6-5; CDR3 DNA: TGTGCCAGGACAGACGGCCCCTATGGCTACACCTTC; CDR3 protein: CARTDGPYGYTF
D gene: NA; J gene: TRBJ1-5; clone size: NA; V gene: TRBV5-1; CDR3 DNA: TGCGCCAGCAGCCAGACAGATAGCAATCAGCCCCAGCATTTT; CDR3 protein: CASSQTDSNQPQHF
D gene: TRBD1; J gene: TRBJ2-3; clone size: once; V gene: TRBV20-1; CDR3 DNA: TGCAGTGCTAGTGGGGACAGGGCAAGCACAGATACGCAGTATTTT; CDR3 protein: CSASGDRASTDTQYF
D gene: NA; J gene: TRBJ2-7; clone size: NA; V gene: TRBV6-5; CDR3 DNA: TGTGCCAGCAGACGGCCAGGGGATTCCTACGAGCAGTACTTC; CDR3 protein: CASRRPGDSYEQYF
D gene: TRBD2; J gene: TRBJ2-7; clone size: NA; V gene: TRBV29-1; CDR3 DNA: TGCAGCGTTTCCAGGGAGGGTTACGAGCAGTACTTC; CDR3 protein: CSVSREGYEQYF
D gene: NA; J gene: TRBJ1-1; clone size: once; V gene: TRBV7-3; CDR3 DNA: TGTGCCAGCAGCTTAAGAGCCGGAGTGAACACTGAAGCTTTCTTT; CDR3 protein: CASSLRAGVNTEAFF
D gene: NA; J gene: TRBJ1-3; clone size: NA; V gene: TRBV5-1; CDR3 DNA: TGCGCCAGCAGCCCACAGGGTTACAGTGGAAACACCATATATTTT; CDR3 protein: CASSPQGYSGNTIYF
D gene: NA; J gene: TRBJ2-1; clone size: NA; V gene: TRBV9; CDR3 DNA: TGTGCCAGCAGCGAGGGGGGGTATGAGCAGTTCTTC; CDR3 protein: CASSEGGYEQFF
D gene: NA; J gene: TRBJ2-3; clone size: NA; V gene: TRBV29-1; CDR3 DNA: TGCAGCGTTGCCGAGGGGACTAGCACAGATACGCAGTATTTT; CDR3 protein: CSVAEGTSTDTQYF
D gene: TRBD1; J gene: TRBJ1-5; clone size: few; V gene: TRBV28; CDR3 DNA: TGTGCCAGCAGTCCCTGGACAGGGGTAGACAATCAGCCCCAGCATTTT; CDR3 protein: CASSPWTGVDNQPQHF
D gene: TRBD1; J gene: TRBJ2-3; clone size: NA; V gene: TRBV15; CDR3 DNA: TGTGCCACCAGCAGATTAGGACAGGGGACAGATACGCAGTATTTT; CDR3 protein: CATSRLGQGTDTQYF
D gene: NA; J gene: TRBJ1-1; clone size: NA; V gene: TRBV4-1; CDR3 DNA: TGCGCCAGCAGCCAAACCTCGGGGGGTCCAGCTTTCTTT; CDR3 protein: CASSQTSGGPAFF
D gene: NA; J gene: TRBJ2-7; clone size: many; V gene: TRBV19; CDR3 DNA: TGTGCCAGTAGTGTCGGACAGAGCTACGAGCAGTACTTC; CDR3 protein: CASSVGQSYEQYF